Listed below are T cell receptor beta chains from one sample, sequenced in a study of CD8 T cells in ankylosing spondylitis. MiXCR, run by TCRdb on the 5' RACE reads, gives a single entry per CDR3 protein. The sample carries about 220,000 distinct CDR3 sequences, roughly 24% recorded once. Sequencing was performed on blood, either unsorted or a sorted T cell fraction (not recorded which). The receptor set was obtained from a male donor with ankylosing spondylitis or in good health (not recorded which). CDR3s include the opening cysteine and the closing phenylalanine or tryptophan. Fields, in order: V gene, D gene, clone size, J gene, CDR3 DNA, CDR3 protein. D genes are given only for firm matches. Not all rows give a size; the values are once, few, many and, for expanded clones, a class.

v_gene: TRBV20-1
d_gene: TRBD1
abundance: .
j_gene: TRBJ2-4
CDR3nt: TGCAGTGCTCTTAAAGGACAGGAGCTAGCCAAAAACATTCAGTACTTC
CDR3aa: CSALKGQELAKNIQYF

v_gene: TRBV20-1
d_gene: .
abundance: few
j_gene: TRBJ2-3
CDR3nt: TGCAGTGCTCGGACGCCCGGGCCAGATACGCAGTATTTT
CDR3aa: CSARTPGPDTQYF

v_gene: TRBV28
d_gene: TRBD2
abundance: once
j_gene: TRBJ2-1
CDR3nt: TGTGCCAGCAGTTCACTTGGGACTAGCCCATCAAGCTCCTACAATGAGCAGTTCTTC
CDR3aa: CASSSLGTSPSSSYNEQFF

v_gene: TRBV20-1
d_gene: .
abundance: .
j_gene: TRBJ2-1
CDR3nt: TGCAGTGCTAGCTTCGGATACAATGAGCAGTTCTTC
CDR3aa: CSASFGYNEQFF

v_gene: TRBV20-1
d_gene: .
abundance: .
j_gene: TRBJ2-2
CDR3nt: TGCAGTGCTAGTACGGACACCGGGGAGCTGTTTTTT
CDR3aa: CSASTDTGELFF

v_gene: TRBV29-1
d_gene: .
abundance: .
j_gene: TRBJ2-5
CDR3nt: TGCAGCGCCGACGGGGAGACCCAGTACTTC
CDR3aa: CSADGETQYF

v_gene: TRBV20-1
d_gene: TRBD1
abundance: few
j_gene: TRBJ2-7
CDR3nt: TGCAGTGCTACCAGGACAGGACCGCACCCCGAGCAGTACTTC
CDR3aa: CSATRTGPHPEQYF

v_gene: TRBV7-2
d_gene: .
abundance: .
j_gene: TRBJ1-3
CDR3nt: TGTGCCAGCAGCTTCAACAGGGCGCCTGGAAGCACCATATATTTT
CDR3aa: CASSFNRAPGSTIYF

v_gene: TRBV3-1
d_gene: .
abundance: many
j_gene: TRBJ1-1
CDR3nt: TGTGCCAGCAGCCGCCTGACAGGTGAAGCTTTCTTT
CDR3aa: CASSRLTGEAFF

v_gene: TRBV12-3/TRBV12-4
d_gene: .
abundance: few
j_gene: TRBJ2-2
CDR3nt: TGTGCCAGCAGACTCGGGCCTCGGGAGCTGTTTTTT
CDR3aa: CASRLGPRELFF

v_gene: TRBV4-3
d_gene: .
abundance: few
j_gene: TRBJ1-3
CDR3nt: TGCGCCAGCAGCCAAGACCCACAGGGCTACTCTGGAAACACCATATATTTT
CDR3aa: CASSQDPQGYSGNTIYF

v_gene: TRBV12-3/TRBV12-4
d_gene: .
abundance: .
j_gene: TRBJ1-4
CDR3nt: TGTGCCAGCAGTAAAGGACAGAATCAGAAACTGTTTTTT
CDR3aa: CASSKGQNQKLFF

v_gene: TRBV12-3/TRBV12-4
d_gene: TRBD2
abundance: few
j_gene: TRBJ2-2
CDR3nt: TGTGCCAGCAGTTTAGCTAGCGGGTGGAACACCGGGGAGCTGTTTTTT
CDR3aa: CASSLASGWNTGELFF

v_gene: TRBV13
d_gene: TRBD2
abundance: few
j_gene: TRBJ2-7
CDR3nt: TGTGCCAGCAGCTTGTCCACTAGCGGGAGGGCATCCTACGAGCAGTACTTC
CDR3aa: CASSLSTSGRASYEQYF

v_gene: TRBV20-1
d_gene: .
abundance: .
j_gene: TRBJ2-3
CDR3nt: TGCAGTGCTAGAGACCCAGCCAGACTGACAGATACGCAGTATTTT
CDR3aa: CSARDPARLTDTQYF

v_gene: TRBV20-1
d_gene: TRBD2
abundance: few
j_gene: TRBJ2-1
CDR3nt: TGCAGTGCTAGAGAACGACTAGCGGTGTCCTACAATGAGCAGTTCTTC
CDR3aa: CSARERLAVSYNEQFF

v_gene: TRBV9
d_gene: TRBD1
abundance: few
j_gene: TRBJ2-2
CDR3nt: TGTGCCAGCAGCGTAGGGACAGGGAGGAACACCGGGGAGCTGTTTTTT
CDR3aa: CASSVGTGRNTGELFF

v_gene: TRBV3-1
d_gene: .
abundance: many
j_gene: TRBJ2-5
CDR3nt: TGTGCCAGCAGCCTGTCTCAGGGCCAAGAGACCCAGTACTTC
CDR3aa: CASSLSQGQETQYF

v_gene: TRBV20-1
d_gene: .
abundance: many
j_gene: TRBJ2-7
CDR3nt: TGCAGTGCTAGAGCGCAGGGGTGGGAGCAGTACTTC
CDR3aa: CSARAQGWEQYF

v_gene: TRBV7-2
d_gene: TRBD2
abundance: .
j_gene: TRBJ2-7
CDR3nt: TGTGCCAGCAGCCGACTAGCGGGAGGCCGAGAGCAGTACTTC
CDR3aa: CASSRLAGGREQYF

v_gene: TRBV27
d_gene: .
abundance: many
j_gene: TRBJ2-4
CDR3nt: TGTGCCAGCAGTTACCGAATGGGGGAGGAAAACATTCAGTACTTC
CDR3aa: CASSYRMGEENIQYF

v_gene: TRBV20-1
d_gene: .
abundance: .
j_gene: TRBJ2-7
CDR3nt: TGCAGTGCTAGAGATTTTGCAGAGCTATACGAGCAGTACTTC
CDR3aa: CSARDFAELYEQYF

v_gene: TRBV6-4
d_gene: .
abundance: .
j_gene: TRBJ2-3
CDR3nt: TGTGCCAGCAGCCCTAGCATACATCACACAGATACGCAGTATTTT
CDR3aa: CASSPSIHHTDTQYF

v_gene: TRBV10-1
d_gene: TRBD1
abundance: many
j_gene: TRBJ1-1
CDR3nt: TGCGCCAGCAGCCGAGGGACAGCGGGGACTGAAGCTTTCTTT
CDR3aa: CASSRGTAGTEAFF

v_gene: TRBV6-5
d_gene: TRBD2
abundance: many
j_gene: TRBJ2-3
CDR3nt: TGTGCCAGCAGTCTGTCGGGACTAGCGGGCACAGATACGCAGTATTTT
CDR3aa: CASSLSGLAGTDTQYF

v_gene: TRBV20-1
d_gene: TRBD2
abundance: .
j_gene: TRBJ2-3
CDR3nt: TGCAGTGCTACCGTCGGACTAGCGGGCTACACAGATACGCAGTATTTT
CDR3aa: CSATVGLAGYTDTQYF

v_gene: TRBV20-1
d_gene: TRBD1
abundance: few
j_gene: TRBJ1-2
CDR3nt: TGCAGGACCGGGACAGAGCTCTATGGCTACACCTTC
CDR3aa: CRTGTELYGYTF

v_gene: TRBV2
d_gene: TRBD1
abundance: many
j_gene: TRBJ2-1
CDR3nt: TGTGCCAGCACCCCAGGGGGGACAGGGGGCAATGAGCAGTTCTTC
CDR3aa: CASTPGGTGGNEQFF

v_gene: TRBV5-1
d_gene: TRBD1
abundance: many
j_gene: TRBJ1-4
CDR3nt: TGCGCCAGCAGCGAAAGACAGGGGACCGGCGCTCTGTTTTTT
CDR3aa: CASSERQGTGALFF

v_gene: TRBV5-1
d_gene: .
abundance: .
j_gene: TRBJ2-6
CDR3nt: TGCGCCAGCAGCTCTAGGGGGACTGGTACCAACGTCCTGACTTTC
CDR3aa: CASSSRGTGTNVLTF

v_gene: TRBV28
d_gene: .
abundance: many
j_gene: TRBJ1-1
CDR3nt: TGTGCCAGCTACGCTGGCGGGGGCACTGAAGCTTTCTTT
CDR3aa: CASYAGGGTEAFF

v_gene: TRBV7-2
d_gene: TRBD2
abundance: .
j_gene: TRBJ2-2
CDR3nt: TGTGCCAGCAGCTTAGGGCTAGCGGGACTCGGGGAGCTGTTTTTT
CDR3aa: CASSLGLAGLGELFF

v_gene: TRBV29-1
d_gene: TRBD1
abundance: many
j_gene: TRBJ2-2
CDR3nt: TGCAGCGTGTGGGGACAGGGGAACACCGGGGAGCTGTTTTTT
CDR3aa: CSVWGQGNTGELFF

v_gene: TRBV10-3
d_gene: .
abundance: .
j_gene: TRBJ2-2
CDR3nt: TGTGCCATCAGTGAGTCTGTGATCAGCGGGGAGCTGTTTTTT
CDR3aa: CAISESVISGELFF

v_gene: TRBV18
d_gene: TRBD1
abundance: many
j_gene: TRBJ1-6
CDR3nt: TGTGCCAGCTCACCCGTAGACAGGGATTCACCCCTCCACTTT
CDR3aa: CASSPVDRDSPLHF

v_gene: TRBV19
d_gene: .
abundance: many
j_gene: TRBJ1-1
CDR3nt: TGTGCCAGTAGTATTGCGGGCAGGGGAACTGAAGCTTTCTTT
CDR3aa: CASSIAGRGTEAFF

v_gene: TRBV10-3
d_gene: .
abundance: .
j_gene: TRBJ2-3
CDR3nt: TGTGCCATCAGTCGGGACAACCCAGATACGCAGTATTTT
CDR3aa: CAISRDNPDTQYF